The 27 T cell receptor beta chains below all came from one sample that was sequenced in a study of regulatory T cells in long-lasting Graves disease. Arm-PCR of CDR3 regions and iRepertoire HTBI primers were the basis on which TCR beta libraries were built. TCRdb passed the multiplex PCR reads through MiXCR, listing each CDR3 protein once. The data show under 250,000 distinct CDR3 sequences, over 20% seen once. Time point given: newly diagnosed GD, antithyroid drugs for less than 3 months. RNA isolated from PBMCs was used to make the TCR library. Here the sequenced sample was peripheral blood mononuclear cells (PBMCs), taken at new diagnosis, from a patient treated with antithyroid drugs. These receptors originate from a female donor with Graves disease.

CDR3 sequence (DNA): TGTGCCAGCAGGGGACTAGCGGGAGGCGCGAGCACAGATACGCAGTATTTT. Its translation is CASRGLAGGASTDTQYF. J is TRBJ2-3 and V is TRBV2; 15 nucleotides match TRBD2. V lost 6 bases and J lost 0; bases outside the gene matches: 4. CDR3 length equals 17 residues. Per germline, CDR1 SNHLY and CDR2 FYNNEI.

The chain carries TRBV6-2 or TRBV6-3 and TRBJ1-1; 10 nucleotides line up with TRBD1. Germline-derived CDR1 and CDR2 are MNHEY and SVGEGT. V lost 5 bases, J lost 1 base, and 4 bases stayed unmatched. The CDR3 is 15 residues long. CDR3 DNA sequence: TGTGCCAGCAGTGTGACAGGGGGCACGAACACTGAAGCTTTCTTT. This translates into CASSVTGGTNTEAFF.

This clonotype was detected many times. The chain has TRBV12-3 or TRBV12-4 and TRBJ2-5; 11 bases align to TRBD2. Trimming cost V 6 bases and J 5 bases; bases outside gene matches: 8. This CDR3 comprises 15 residues. Here the CDR3 reads CASSGLAGGGETQYF. The DNA of the CDR3 is TGTGCCAGCAGCGGGCTAGCGGGAGGAGGGGAGACCCAGTACTTC.

The chain has TRBV12-5 and TRBJ2-3, with 11 bases lining up with TRBD1. This CDR3 has 16 residues. Germline CDR1 is LGHNT and CDR2 is FRNRAP. Trimming at V came to 3 bases and at J to 3 bases, leaving 5 bases not matched to a gene. The CDR3 DNA reads as TGTGCTAGTGGTTTCGGACAGGGGGCGAGGACAGATACGCAGTATTTT. It yields the protein CASGFGQGARTDTQYF.

Ten or more counts support this clonotype. This sequence joins TRBV2 and TRBJ1-1; 8 bases fit TRBD1. Germline CDR1 reads SNHLY; CDR2 reads FYNNEI. The CDR3 sequence is 14 residues long. The trim removed 5 bases at V and 4 bases at J, leaving 6 bases unmatched. The chain's CDR3 is CASSYTTGGTEAFF. DNA for the CDR3: TGTGCCAGCAGTTACACTACAGGGGGCACTGAAGCTTTCTTT.

Points on this clonotype: The junction departs from germline at one end; a sequencing error may be responsible. The rearrangement links TRBV11-3 to TRBJ1-1, with 7 bases aligning to TRBD1. Germline CDR1 and CDR2: SGHNT and YENEEA. The CDR3 is 12 residues long. The CDR3 DNA is TGTGCCAGCAGCCTAGACAGGGTTGAAGCTTTCTTT. The encoded protein is CASSLDRVEAFF.

This clonotype has a count of ten or more. This chain links TRBV20-1 with TRBJ2-1; D gene unclear. Germline V gene sequence: CDR1 DFQATT, CDR2 SNEGSKA (reference sequence). Trimming took off 1 base at V and 0 bases at J, with 7 bases between the two ends. This CDR3 is 14 amino acids long. CDR3 nucleotide sequence: TGCAGTGCTAGAGTGCCCAGCTCCTACAATGAGCAGTTCTTC. Translated: CSARVPSSYNEQFF.

This clonotype has at least ten counts. The chain is built from TRBV6-5 and TRBJ2-3; D is uncertain. The CDR3 sequence is 16 residues long. V gave up 4 bases and J gave up 1 base, with 15 bases separating them. The germline gives CDR1 MNHEY, CDR2 SVGAGI. CDR3 sequence reads: CASSSPARPGTDTQYF. CDR3 coding DNA: TGTGCCAGCAGTTCGCCGGCTCGTCCCGGCACAGATACGCAGTATTTT.

This clonotype was counted at least ten times. The chain recombines TRBV7-2 with TRBJ2-1; tentatively, D is TRBD2 (5 bases). V was pared by 4 bases and J by 7 bases, with 20 bases between. In germline, CDR1 is SGHTA, CDR2 FQGNSA. The CDR3 covers 16 residues. Here the CDR3 reads CASSSAERKRANEQFF. The CDR3 bases are TGTGCCAGCAGCTCCGCGGAGCGGAAAAGGGCAAATGAGCAGTTCTTC.

This clonotype was seen at least ten times. The gene calls are TRBV24-1 and TRBJ2-2; D remains unclear. The CDR3 sequence is 15 residues long. The germline V gene has CDR1 KGHDR and CDR2 SFDVKD. Trimming removed 2 bases at V and 1 base at J, with 7 bases between. The CDR3 nucleotides read TGTGCCACCAGTGATTCGCGGCAGAACACCGGGGAGCTGTTTTTT. It codes for CATSDSRQNTGELFF.

Remarks on this clonotype: A read error likely explains this, since a far larger clone differs by one base. This sequence joins TRBV2 and TRBJ1-4; D is undetermined. The CDR3 runs to 12 residues. CDR1 is SNHLY, CDR2 FYNNEI, per germline. V lost 6 bases and J lost 7, with 9 bases in between. Here the CDR3 DNA reads TGTGCCAGCAGCTACGGGCCTGAAAAACTGTTTTTT. It specifies CASSYGPEKLFF.

This chain uses TRBV6-1 with TRBJ1-5; maybe TRBD1 (6 bases). CDR1 MNHNS and CDR2 SASEGT come from the germline V gene. The CDR3 is made up of 15 amino acids. V lost 4 bases, J lost 2 bases, and 12 bases lay in between. CDR3 amino acids: CASSGRGVGNQPQHF. The CDR3 DNA is TGTGCCAGCAGTGGAAGGGGGGTGGGCAATCAGCCCCAGCATTTT.

This clonotype was seen ten or more times. The V and J genes are TRBV6-1 and TRBJ2-7, with 12 bases aligning to TRBD2. The V and J ends lost 7 bases and 8 bases, in that order; junction bases with no gene match: 9. The germline V gene encodes CDR1 MNHNS and CDR2 SASEGT. The CDR3 is made up of 14 amino acids. This CDR3 reads CASKPGLAGKQQYF. Written as DNA, the CDR3 is TGTGCCAGCAAACCCGGACTAGCGGGAAAACAGCAGTACTTC.

In its sample, this clonotype was seen once. The chain is built from TRBV19 and TRBJ2-6, with D uncertain. This CDR3 spans 18 amino acids. Trimming pared 0 bases from V and 0 bases from J, leaving 12 bases between. The germline V gene has CDR1 LNHDA and CDR2 SQIVND (reference sequence). CDR3 sequence: CASSIDPPGVSGANVLTF. CDR3 DNA: TGTGCCAGTAGTATAGATCCCCCCGGCGTCTCTGGGGCCAACGTCCTGACTTTC.

Regarding this clonotype: This may be a read error, as it is one base from a much larger clone. The chain carries TRBV10-3 and TRBJ1-5; D is ambiguous. Trimming left V 2 bases short and J 0 bases short, with 5 bases between. The CDR3 runs 14 residues. The V gene's germline CDR1 is ENHRY and CDR2 SYGVKD. The CDR3 protein is CAISEPYSNQPQHF. The CDR3 region has the DNA TGTGCCATCAGTGAGCCGTATAGCAATCAGCCCCAGCATTTT.

This clonotype appeared many times. The chain combines TRBV18 with TRBJ1-1; no reliable D call. V lost 3 bases and J 1 base, leaving 9 bases between the germline ends. In germline, CDR1 is KGHSH, CDR2 LQKENI. The CDR3 loop spans 14 amino acids. The CDR3 DNA reads as TGTGCCAGCTCACCCCCAAATGGGAACACTGAAGCTTTCTTT. Translated: CASSPPNGNTEAFF. The whole variable domain, filled in from reference TRBV18 and TRBJ1-1, reads NAGVMQNPRHLVRRRGQEARLRCSPMKGHSHVYWYRQLPEEGLKFMVYLQKENIIDESGMPKERFSAEFPKEGPSILRIQQVVRGDSAAYFCASSPPNGNTEAFFGQGTRLTVV.

This clonotype was recorded at least ten times. The chain couples TRBV7-2 to TRBJ2-3; D not certain. Trimming left V 4 bases short and J 6 bases short, with 8 bases between. The CDR3 loop spans 12 amino acids. Per germline, CDR1 SGHTA and CDR2 FQGNSA. The CDR3 DNA sequence: TGTGCCAGCAGCTCCCAAGGGGATACGCAGTATTTT. This sequence encodes CASSSQGDTQYF.

This chain uses TRBV28 with TRBJ2-5; possible D gene TRBD2, 7 bases. Trimming removed 7 bases from V and 7 bases from J, with 16 bases in between. CDR3 length: 13 residues. CDR1 is MDHEN and CDR2 is SYDVKM in the germline V gene. DNA of the CDR3: TGTGCCAGCACCCGGGGGGCCGTTGGGACCCAGTACTTC. As protein: CASTRGAVGTQYF.

As to this clonotype: This may stem from a read error, because a much larger clone lies one nucleotide away. The chain recombines TRBV6-1 with TRBJ2-3, with D perhaps being TRBD1 or TRBD2 (6 bases each). Germline-derived CDR1 and CDR2 are MNHNS and SASEGT. V lost 8 bases and J 8 bases, leaving 20 bases between the germline ends. The CDR3 is made up of 14 amino acids. The CDR3 sequence is CASPRGRRAGTQYF. The CDR3 bases are TGTGCCAGCCCGAGGGGGAGGAGGGCAGGTACGCAGTATTTT.

This clonotype was seen a handful of times. The rearrangement links TRBV4-1 to TRBJ1-2; no clear D gene. Germline V gives CDR1 MGHRA, CDR2 YSYEKL. The germline V and J ends were trimmed by 1 base and 3 bases, with 9 bases remaining between them. CDR3 size: 14 residues. CDR3 sequence (DNA): TGCGCCAGCAGCCAAGTTGTCCTCGACTATGGCTACACCTTC. Its translation: CASSQVVLDYGYTF.

This clonotype was observed a few times. The chain carries TRBV5-1 and TRBJ2-7; tentative D call: TRBD1 (6 bases). Germline V gene lookup returns CDR1 SGHRS and CDR2 YFSETQ. Deletions cut 2 bases from V and 6 bases from J, with 12 bases between. The length of the CDR3 is 13 residues. The CDR3 nucleotides read TGCGCCAGCAGCTTTGTCCAGGGGAGCGAGCAGTACTTC. Translation: CASSFVQGSEQYF.

This clonotype was seen repeatedly, ten times or more. V usage is TRBV2 and J usage is TRBJ2-7; no reliable D call. The CDR3 totals 11 residues. V was pared by 4 bases and J by 3 bases, with 4 bases between. CDR1 is SNHLY, CDR2 FYNNEI, per germline. This CDR3 is CASSAYYEQYF. CDR3 in DNA: TGTGCCAGCAGTGCGTACTACGAGCAGTACTTC.

This clonotype showed up many times. The chain recombines TRBV29-1 with TRBJ2-7; D is uncertain. CDR3 length equals 12 residues. Trimming took off 5 bases at V and 2 bases at J, with 10 bases between the two ends. The germline V gene encodes CDR1 SQVTM and CDR2 ANQGSEA. CDR3 residues: CSVPHGPYEQYF. As DNA, the CDR3 is TGCAGCGTTCCCCACGGCCCCTACGAGCAGTACTTC.

This clonotype was detected a few times. J is TRBJ2-2 and V is TRBV13, with D tentatively TRBD2 (6 bases). CDR1 and CDR2 (germline): PRHDT, FYEKMQ (reference sequence). Trimming took off 5 bases at V and 0 bases at J, with 16 bases between the two ends. The length of the CDR3 is 17 residues. CDR3 in amino acids: CASSRLGGGANTGELFF. CDR3 DNA sequence: TGTGCCAGCAGCCGATTGGGGGGTGGCGCGAACACCGGGGAGCTGTTTTTT.

This clonotype was seen repeatedly, ten times or more. A much larger clone lies a single base off, so this may be a read error. The chain couples TRBV11-3 to TRBJ2-5, with D perhaps matching TRBD1 (6 bases). Trimming took off 4 bases at V and 3 bases at J, with 9 bases between the two ends. Germline V gene lookup returns CDR1 SGHNT and CDR2 YENEEA. The CDR3 is made up of 13 amino acids. This CDR3 reads CASSSDSKETQYF. The CDR3 coding sequence is TGTGCCAGCAGCTCGGACAGCAAAGAGACCCAGTACTTC.

This clonotype was detected many times. The V gene is TRBV12-5, the J gene TRBJ2-7; TRBD1 aligns across 8 bases. The junction had 4 bases not matched to a gene; V was cut back by 1 base and J by 5 bases. CDR1 and CDR2 (germline): LGHNT, FRNRAP. CDR3 length: 14 amino acids. The DNA for the CDR3 is TGTGCTAGTGGTTTGGGGGACAGGCTGGACGAGCAGTACTTC. Its protein product is CASGLGDRLDEQYF.

V and J are TRBV6-2 or TRBV6-3 and TRBJ2-1, with D maybe TRBD1 (5 bases). The germline gives CDR1 MNHEY, CDR2 SVGEGT. The CDR3 totals 13 residues. The germline V and J ends were trimmed by 5 bases and 14 bases, with 19 bases remaining between them. The CDR3 spells CASSRMPTEPEFF. The CDR3 DNA follows: TGTGCCAGCAGTCGTATGCCGACAGAACCGGAGTTCTTC.